This TCR beta chain derives from a study of T cells in localized non-small cell lung cancer (TCRdb year 2020). Study-wide context: T cell repertoires of 236 early-stage NSCLC patients were analyzed, with tumors being compared against uninvolved tumor-adjacent lungs. Of the NSCLC patients, roughly 130 were male and 107 were female, and the mean age was approximately 66 years. The cohort was made up of approximately 250 treatment-naive NSCLC patients whose localized lung tumors had been resected. Findings and caveats that apply to the study as a whole: Longer overall survival was associated with higher blood T cell density, whereas shorter survival was associated with higher adjacent-lung clonality. Of the top 100 tumor clones, a median of roughly 53 were detected in paired uninvolved adjacent lung; 28 were also among that lung's top 100. Because multi-region sequencing of the tumors was not done, intratumor heterogeneity could not be ruled out. Because the study design was exploratory, TCR variables were selected using unadjusted p-values without false-discovery rate correction. The highest T cell clonality was observed in uninvolved tumor-adjacent lung, where clonality exceeded that of tumor, suggesting that antigenic responses were more focused in uninvolved tumor-adjacent lung.

The immunoSEQ Assay was used to sequence TCR beta CDR3 regions from DNA. The study's processing was this. T cell density was computed as TCR beta template counts normalized to usable DNA estimated by amplifying housekeeping genes. Richness was estimated with the preseqR package, extrapolating to 400,000 templates for PBMC samples and 120,000 templates for tissue samples. Clonality was defined by subtracting Pielou's evenness from one. To identify tissue-enriched TCRs, differential abundance testing was run on productive amino-acid clonotypes with a minimum total count of 5 and an alpha of 0.1. The Jaccard Index and the Morisita Overlap Index were used to quantify repertoire overlap between compartments. TCR beta CDR3s were clustered by GLIPH together with public tetramer-defined viral CDR3s, and at least three viral sequences plus V-gene enrichment were required for viral motifs. TCRdb holds this immuneACCESS table with in-frame rearrangements only. Some clones are missing; in checked studies, unresolved V genes explain under half, and the rest has no known cause. V and J calls plus clone size are reproduced from that table; the DNA served to infer D and trimming. The sample table records around 41,000 clones; 90% to 95% of these occur just once. 10% to 13% of the sample rests with the top ten.

At diagnosis, peripheral blood, uninvolved tumor-adjacent lung and tumor were collected and stored as a combination of fresh-frozen and FFPE material. Blood samples were analyzed as peripheral blood mononuclear cells for TCR repertoire profiling. For this clone: What antigen it recognizes has not been identified. Per-nucleotide qualities are absent, and no much larger clonotype sits a single base away.

This clonotype was sampled from a woman between 40 and 69 years old with stage II lung adenocarcinoma. The specimen comprised PBMCs, sampled before any cancer treatment.

The bases read TGTGCCAGCAGTTACTCTGGACAGGGAAAGTTCGGAGCTTTCTTT. This sequence encodes CASSYSGQGKFGAFF. Recombination connected TRBV6-6 to TRBJ1-1, and TRBD1 matches 8 of the central bases. In the germline V gene (reference sequence), CDR1 corresponds to MNHNY and CDR2 to SVGAGI. V is cut back by 0 bases and J by 10 bases, with 10 bases in the junction unmatched. Measured from the cysteine to the phenylalanine, the CDR3 is 15 residues long. Only CDR3 DNA is held: 45 bases, read in frame from base 1.